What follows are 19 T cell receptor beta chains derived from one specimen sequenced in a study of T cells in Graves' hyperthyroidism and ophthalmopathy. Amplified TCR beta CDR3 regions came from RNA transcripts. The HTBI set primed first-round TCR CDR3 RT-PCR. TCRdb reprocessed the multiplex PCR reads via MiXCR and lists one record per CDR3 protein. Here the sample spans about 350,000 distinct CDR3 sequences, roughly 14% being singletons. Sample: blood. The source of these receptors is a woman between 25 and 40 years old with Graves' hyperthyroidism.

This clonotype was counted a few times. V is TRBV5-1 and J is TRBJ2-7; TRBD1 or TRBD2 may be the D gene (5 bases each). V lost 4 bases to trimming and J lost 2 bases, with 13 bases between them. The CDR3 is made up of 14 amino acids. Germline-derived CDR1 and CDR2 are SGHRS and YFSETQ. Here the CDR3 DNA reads TGCGCCAGCAGCGCCGGGACGGCCACCTACGAGCAGTACTTC. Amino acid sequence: CASSAGTATYEQYF.

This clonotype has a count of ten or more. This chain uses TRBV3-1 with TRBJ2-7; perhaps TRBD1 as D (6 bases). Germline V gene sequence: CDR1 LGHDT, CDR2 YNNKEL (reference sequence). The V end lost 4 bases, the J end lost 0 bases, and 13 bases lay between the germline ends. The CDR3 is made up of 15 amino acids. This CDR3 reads CASSPRRGGSYEQYF. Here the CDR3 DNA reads TGTGCCAGCAGCCCCCGCAGGGGTGGCTCCTACGAGCAGTACTTC.

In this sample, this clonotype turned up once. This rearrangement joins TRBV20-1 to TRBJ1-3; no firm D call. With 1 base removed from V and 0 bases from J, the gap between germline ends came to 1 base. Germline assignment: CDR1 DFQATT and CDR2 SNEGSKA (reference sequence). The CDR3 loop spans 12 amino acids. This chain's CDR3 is CSARVSGNTIYF. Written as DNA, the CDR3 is TGCAGTGCTAGAGTCTCTGGAAACACCATATATTTT.

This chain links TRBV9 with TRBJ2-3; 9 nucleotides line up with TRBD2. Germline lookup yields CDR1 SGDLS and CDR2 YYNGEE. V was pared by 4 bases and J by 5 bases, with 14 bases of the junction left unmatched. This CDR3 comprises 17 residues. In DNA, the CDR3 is TGTGCCAGCAGCCCCCCAGCGAGCGGGAGGAAGGTAGATACGCAGTATTTT. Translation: CASSPPASGRKVDTQYF.

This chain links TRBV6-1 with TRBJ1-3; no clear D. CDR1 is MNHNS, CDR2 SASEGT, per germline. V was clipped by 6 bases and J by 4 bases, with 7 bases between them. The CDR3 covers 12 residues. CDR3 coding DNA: TGTGCCAGCAGGGCGGTAGGAAACACCATATATTTT. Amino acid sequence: CASRAVGNTIYF.

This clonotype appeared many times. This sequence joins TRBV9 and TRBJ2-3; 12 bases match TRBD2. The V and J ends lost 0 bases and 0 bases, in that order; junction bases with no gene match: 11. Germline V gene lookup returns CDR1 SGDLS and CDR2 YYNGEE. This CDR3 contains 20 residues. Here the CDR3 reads CASSVAAPGLAGLSTDTQYF. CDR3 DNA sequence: TGTGCCAGCAGCGTAGCGGCTCCGGGACTAGCGGGCCTCAGCACAGATACGCAGTATTTT.

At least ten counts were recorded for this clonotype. Here the CDR3 reads CASSDGQNFVHEQYF. The CDR3 DNA follows: TGTGCCAGCAGTGATGGGCAGAACTTCGTCCACGAGCAGTACTTC. This chain uses TRBV6-2 or TRBV6-3 with TRBJ2-7; D is undetermined. This CDR3 contains 15 residues. From germline, CDR1 is MNHEY and CDR2 SVGEGT. V was shortened by 5 bases and J by 5 bases, with 19 bases between the two germline ends.

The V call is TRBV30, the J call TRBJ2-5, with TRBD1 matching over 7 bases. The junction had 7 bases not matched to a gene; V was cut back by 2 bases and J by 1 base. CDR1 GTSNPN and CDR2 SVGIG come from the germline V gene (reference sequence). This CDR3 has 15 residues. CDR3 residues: CAWSSTPGGQETQYF. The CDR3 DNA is TGTGCCTGGAGTTCTACACCAGGGGGCCAAGAGACCCAGTACTTC. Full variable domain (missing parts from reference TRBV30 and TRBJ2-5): SQTIHQWPATLVQPVGSPLSLECTVEGTSNPNLYWYRQAAGRGLQLLFYSVGIGQISSEVPQNLSASRPQDRQFILSSKKLLLSDSGFYLCAWSSTPGGQETQYFGPGTRLLVL.

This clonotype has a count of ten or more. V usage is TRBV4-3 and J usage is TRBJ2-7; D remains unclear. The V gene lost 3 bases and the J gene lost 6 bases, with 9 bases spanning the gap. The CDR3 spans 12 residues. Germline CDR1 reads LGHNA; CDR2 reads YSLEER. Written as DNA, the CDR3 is TGCGCCAGCAGCCACTCCGCTGGCGAGCAGTACTTC. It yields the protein CASSHSAGEQYF.

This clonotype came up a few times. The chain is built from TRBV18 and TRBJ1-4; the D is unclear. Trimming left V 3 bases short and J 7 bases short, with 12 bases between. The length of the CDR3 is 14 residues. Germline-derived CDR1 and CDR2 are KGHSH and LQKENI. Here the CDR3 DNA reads TGTGCCAGCTCACCTCTAGGAATTGGTGAAAAACTGTTTTTT. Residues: CASSPLGIGEKLFF.

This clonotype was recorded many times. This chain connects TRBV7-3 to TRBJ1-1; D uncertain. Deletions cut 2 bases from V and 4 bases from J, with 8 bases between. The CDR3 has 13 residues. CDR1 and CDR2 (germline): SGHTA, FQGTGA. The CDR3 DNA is TGTGCCAGCAGCTTACTGGCGTCCACTGAAGCTTTCTTT. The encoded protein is CASSLLASTEAFF. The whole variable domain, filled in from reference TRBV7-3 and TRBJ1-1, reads GAGVSQTPSNKVTEKGKYVELRCDPISGHTALYWYRQSLGQGPEFLIYFQGTGAADDSGLPNDRFFAVRPEGSVSTLKIQRTERGDSAVYLCASSLLASTEAFFGQGTRLTVV.

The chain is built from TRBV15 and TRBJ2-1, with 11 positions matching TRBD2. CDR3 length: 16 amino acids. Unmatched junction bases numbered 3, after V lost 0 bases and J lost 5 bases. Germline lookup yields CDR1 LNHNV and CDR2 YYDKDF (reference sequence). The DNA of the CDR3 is TGTGCCACCAGCAGAGATCTAGCGGGAGGCCACAATGAGCAGTTCTTC. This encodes CATSRDLAGGHNEQFF. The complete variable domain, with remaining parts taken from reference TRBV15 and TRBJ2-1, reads DAMVIQNPRYQVTQFGKPVTLSCSQTLNHNVMYWYQQKSSQAPKLLFHYYDKDFNNEADTPDNFQSRRPNTSFCFLDIRSPGLGDTAMYLCATSRDLAGGHNEQFFGPGTRLTVL.

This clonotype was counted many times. In nucleotides, the CDR3 is TGTGCCAGCAGTTTTGGGTTAGCGGGAGAAGATACGCAGTATTTT. As protein: CASSFGLAGEDTQYF. This chain links TRBV28 with TRBJ2-3, with 9 bases that match TRBD2. CDR3 length equals 15 residues. The J segment lost 5 bases and the V segment lost 3 bases, leaving 6 bases of the junction unmatched. CDR1 and CDR2 (germline): MDHEN, SYDVKM.

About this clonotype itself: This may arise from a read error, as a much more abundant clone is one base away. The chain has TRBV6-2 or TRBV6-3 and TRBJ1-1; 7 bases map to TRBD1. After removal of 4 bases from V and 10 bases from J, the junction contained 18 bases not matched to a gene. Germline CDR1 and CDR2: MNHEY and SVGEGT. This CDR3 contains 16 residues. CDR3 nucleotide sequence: TGTGCCAGCAGTTTCAGAACCGGGACAGTCTCTGATGGAGCTTTCTTT. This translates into CASSFRTGTVSDGAFF.

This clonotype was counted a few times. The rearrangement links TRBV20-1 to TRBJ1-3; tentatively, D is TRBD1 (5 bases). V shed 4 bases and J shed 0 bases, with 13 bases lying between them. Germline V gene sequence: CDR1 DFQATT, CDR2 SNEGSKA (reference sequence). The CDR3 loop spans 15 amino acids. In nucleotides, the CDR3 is TGCAGTGCTATCGGCCCCAGGGACTCTGGAAACACCATATATTTT. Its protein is CSAIGPRDSGNTIYF.

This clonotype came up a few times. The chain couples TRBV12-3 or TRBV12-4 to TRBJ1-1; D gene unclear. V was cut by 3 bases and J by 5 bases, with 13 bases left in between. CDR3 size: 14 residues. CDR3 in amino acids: CASSFAQLRTEAFF. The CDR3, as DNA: TGTGCCAGCAGTTTTGCTCAGCTGAGGACTGAAGCTTTCTTT.

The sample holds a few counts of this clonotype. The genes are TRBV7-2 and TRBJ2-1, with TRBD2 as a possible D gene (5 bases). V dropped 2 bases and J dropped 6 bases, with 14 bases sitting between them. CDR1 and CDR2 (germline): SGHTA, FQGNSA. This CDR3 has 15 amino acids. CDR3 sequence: CASSLSVDSRNEQFF. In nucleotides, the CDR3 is TGTGCCAGCAGCTTATCTGTGGACTCCCGCAATGAGCAGTTCTTC.

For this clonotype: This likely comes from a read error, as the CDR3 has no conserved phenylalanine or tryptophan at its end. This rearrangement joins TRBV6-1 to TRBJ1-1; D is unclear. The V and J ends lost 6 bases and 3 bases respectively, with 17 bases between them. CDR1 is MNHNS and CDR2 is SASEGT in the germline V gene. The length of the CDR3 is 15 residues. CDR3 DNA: TGTGCCAGCAGGCCCGCAGGATTTGGGTACACTGAAGCTTTCTTG. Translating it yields CASRPAGFGYTEAFL.

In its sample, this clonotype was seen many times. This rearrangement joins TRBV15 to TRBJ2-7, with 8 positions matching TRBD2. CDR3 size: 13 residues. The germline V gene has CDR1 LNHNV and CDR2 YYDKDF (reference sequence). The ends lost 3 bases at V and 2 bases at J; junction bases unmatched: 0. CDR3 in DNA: TGTGCCACCAGCAGCGGGAGGGCCTACGAGCAGTACTTC. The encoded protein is CATSSGRAYEQYF.